The 25 T cell receptor beta chains listed next were all sequenced from one sample in a study of cytomegalovirus exposure and HLA in healthy donors. PCR employed 60 Vbeta and 13 Jbeta primers. Measured with immunoSEQ multiplex PCR; TCRdb has only the in-frame clones, and not every one. The data show 150,000 to 200,000 clones, with 70% to 90% seen just once and around 1.9% held by the top ten. The specimen was PBMCs. The receptor source for this set is a woman aged 18-29 years in good health and CMV-seropositive.

This clone showed up just a few times. The rearrangement uses TRBV19 and TRBJ1-5; TRBD1 agrees at 9 bases. The V segment lost 3 bases and the J segment 7 bases; nucleotides outside the gene matches: 7. This CDR3 comprises 15 residues. Germline loops: CDR1 LNHDA, CDR2 SQIVND (reference sequence). The CDR3 region is CASSILTGGEQPQHF. The CDR3 DNA reads as TGTGCCAGTAGTATCCTCACAGGGGGCGAACAGCCCCAGCATTTT.

The chain joins TRBV5-4 to TRBJ1-2; 7 bases agree with TRBD1. Germline V gene data show CDR1 as SGHNT and CDR2 as YYREEE (reference sequence). The CDR3 loop spans 14 amino acids. Germline trimming cut 2 bases from V and 4 bases from J; bases unmatched to any gene: 5. CDR3 region: CASSFRGQSYGYTF. The CDR3 nucleotides read TGTGCCAGCAGCTTCAGGGGACAGAGCTATGGCTACACCTTC.

The chain recombines TRBV30 with TRBJ2-1; 8 bases are a match to TRBD1. Germline lookup yields CDR1 GTSNPN and CDR2 SVGIG (reference sequence). J gave up 8 bases and V 4 bases, and 16 bases lay outside the gene matches. CDR3 length equals 16 residues. DNA of the CDR3: TGTGCCTGGAAATTAGTTTCGGGGGCAGGGGGCGATGAGCAGTTCTTC. It is translated as CAWKLVSGAGGDEQFF. Full variable domain (missing parts from reference TRBV30 and TRBJ2-1): SQTIHQWPATLVQPVGSPLSLECTVEGTSNPNLYWYRQAAGRGLQLLFYSVGIGQISSEVPQNLSASRPQDRQFILSSKKLLLSDSGFYLCAWKLVSGAGGDEQFFGPGTRLTVL.

The CDR3 region is CASSPSGVGSQYF. As DNA, the CDR3 is TGTGCCAGCAGTCCCTCCGGGGTGGGGTCCCAGTACTTC. This chain connects TRBV5-4 to TRBJ2-5; D is possibly TRBD2 (5 bases). Germline V lookup: CDR1 SGHNT, CDR2 YYREEE (reference sequence). Trimming cost V 5 bases and J 9 bases, with 17 bases left between them. This CDR3 has 13 amino acids. Full variable domain (rest looked up from reference TRBV5-4 and TRBJ2-5): ETGVTQSPTHLIKTRGQQVTLRCSSQSGHNTVSWYQQALGQGPQFIFQYYREEENGRGNFPPRFSGLQFPNYSSELNVNALELDDSALYLCASSPSGVGSQYFGPGTRLLVL.

The gene calls are TRBV10-2 and TRBJ2-7; TRBD2 agrees at 10 bases. Per germline, CDR1 WSHSY and CDR2 SAAADI. The V and J ends lost 6 bases and 7 bases, in that order; junction bases with no gene match: 9. The CDR3 runs to 14 residues. CDR3: CASRPAGGQWEQYF. CDR3 nucleotide sequence: TGCGCCAGCAGGCCAGCGGGGGGGCAATGGGAGCAGTACTTC.

This chain links TRBV7-8 with TRBJ2-7; 7 bases agree with TRBD2. The germline CDR1 and CDR2 sequences are SGHVS and FQNEAQ. The length of the CDR3 is 11 residues. J was trimmed by 4 bases and V by 8 bases; bases with no gene match: 2. The CDR3 reads CASGEGYEQYV. CDR3 bases: TGTGCCAGCGGGGAGGGGTACGAGCAGTACGTC.

This clone was counted a few times. The chain couples TRBV5-1 to TRBJ2-7; TRBD1 aligns across 7 bases. With V trimmed by 6 bases and J by 2 bases, 11 bases remained unmatched. This CDR3 spans 15 amino acids. Per the germline V gene, CDR1 is SGHRS and CDR2 is YFSETQ. The CDR3 DNA sequence: TGCGCCAGCACATACGATCCGGGACAGCCCTACGAGCAGTACTTC. It encodes CASTYDPGQPYEQYF. Filled out from reference TRBV5-1 and TRBJ2-7, the complete variable domain reads KAGVTQTPRYLIKTRGQQVTLSCSPISGHRSVSWYQQTPGQGLQFLFEYFSETQRNKGNFPGRFSGRQFSNSRSEMNVSTLELGDSALYLCASTYDPGQPYEQYFGPGTRLTVT.

The chain employs TRBV19 and TRBJ2-1; no firm D call. V was trimmed by 3 bases and J by 2 bases, leaving 5 bases between them. CDR3 size: 13 residues. Germline V gene lookup returns CDR1 LNHDA and CDR2 SQIVND (reference sequence). The chain's CDR3 is CASSMQTYNEQFF. CDR3 bases: TGTGCCAGTAGTATGCAGACCTACAATGAGCAGTTCTTC.

This clone showed up just once. CDR3 region: CATSRGSGDNYEQYV. DNA for the CDR3: TGTGCCACCAGCAGAGGGTCAGGGGACAACTACGAGCAGTACGTC. The chain has TRBV15 and TRBJ2-7; a possible D gene is TRBD1 (6 bases). The CDR3 totals 15 residues. Trimming left V 1 base short and J 3 bases short, with 13 bases between. Germline CDR1 and CDR2: LNHNV and YYDKDF (reference sequence).

The chain links TRBV6-6 to TRBJ1-1; D gene ambiguous. CDR1 and CDR2 from the germline V gene are MNHNY and SVGAGI (reference sequence). CDR3 length: 16 residues. Trimming cost V 2 bases and J 10 bases, with 23 bases left between them. The CDR3 spells CASSYAYRDPRLGAFF. The DNA of the CDR3 is TGTGCCAGCAGTTACGCATACCGGGATCCCAGGTTGGGAGCTTTCTTT.

This clone has a handful of counts. The V and J genes are TRBV2 and TRBJ2-7, with TRBD2 as a possible D gene (6 bases). This CDR3 comprises 14 residues. Trimming stripped 6 bases from V and 7 bases from J, with 19 bases between. Germline CDR1 and CDR2: SNHLY and FYNNEI. The CDR3 region is CASSPVGAGIEQYF. The CDR3 DNA is TGTGCCAGCAGCCCGGTAGGGGCGGGGATAGAGCAGTACTTC.

The CDR3 region is CASSSPGQRNTIYF. The CDR3 DNA is TGTGCCAGCAGCTCACCGGGTCAAAGAAACACCATATATTTT. The chain combines TRBV7-2 with TRBJ1-3, with D hard to call. Germline assignment: CDR1 SGHTA and CDR2 FQGNSA. V was pared by 4 bases and J by 5 bases, with 12 bases between. The CDR3 runs 14 residues.

The chain has TRBV7-2 and TRBJ1-1, with a weak D call TRBD1 (6 bases). The CDR3 extends over 15 amino acids. V shed 1 base and J shed 1 base, with 10 bases lying between them. Germline CDR1 and CDR2: SGHTA and FQGNSA. CDR3 DNA sequence: TGTGCCAGCAGCTTAGGAGCAGGGGAGAACACTGAAGCTTTCTTT. Translating it yields CASSLGAGENTEAFF.

The genes are TRBV28 and TRBJ1-5; TRBD1 is a possible D gene (5 bases). The V end lost 3 bases, the J end lost 0 bases, and 18 bases lay between the germline ends. This CDR3 has 18 residues. From germline, CDR1 is MDHEN and CDR2 SYDVKM. Here the CDR3 reads CASSFTGLRVGSNQPQHF. For the CDR3, the DNA is TGTGCCAGCAGTTTTACTGGGCTCAGGGTGGGTAGCAATCAGCCCCAGCATTTT.

The V gene is TRBV6-6, the J gene TRBJ2-7, with 10 bases matching TRBD1. Germline CDR1 and CDR2: MNHNY and SVGAGI (reference sequence). The CDR3 spans 16 residues. J was trimmed by 5 bases and V by 5 bases; bases with no gene match: 12. CDR3 residues: CASSATGTGVRHEQYF. The CDR3 DNA sequence: TGTGCCAGCAGTGCTACCGGGACAGGGGTACGACACGAGCAGTACTTC.

The table lists this clone with a few counts. This chain uses TRBV2 with TRBJ2-7, with 8 bases that match TRBD1. The junction had 5 bases not matched to a gene; V was cut back by 5 bases and J by 2 bases. The CDR3 runs 14 residues. From germline, CDR1 is SNHLY and CDR2 FYNNEI. Here the CDR3 DNA reads TGTGCCAGCAGTTGGAGGACAGGGACCTACGAGCAGTACTTC. It yields the protein CASSWRTGTYEQYF.

The chain joins TRBV4-1 to TRBJ2-7; 9 bases fit TRBD1. Germline-derived CDR1 and CDR2 are MGHRA and YSYEKL. V shed 4 bases, J shed 3 bases, and the junction held 7 bases outside the gene matches. The CDR3 length is 15 residues. The CDR3 nucleotides read TGCGCCAGCAGCCTCCGGACAGGGGAAAGCTACGAGCAGTACTTC. Encoded protein: CASSLRTGESYEQYF.

The chain is built from TRBV19 and TRBJ1-3, with TRBD1 matching over 8 bases. CDR3 length: 14 amino acids. CDR1 LNHDA and CDR2 SQIVND come from the germline V gene (reference sequence). The V gene end was trimmed by 6 bases and the J gene end by 3 bases; junction bases not matched to a gene: 4. CDR3: CASREQGGGNTIYF. CDR3 bases: TGTGCCAGTAGGGAACAGGGGGGTGGAAACACCATATATTTT.

V usage is TRBV28 and J usage is TRBJ2-1; 9 bases are shared with TRBD1. This CDR3 has 17 amino acids. The germline CDR1 and CDR2 sequences are MDHEN and SYDVKM. Germline trimming cut 6 bases from V and 1 base from J; bases unmatched to any gene: 10. CDR3 region: CASSLRQGGWSYNEQFF. The DNA of the CDR3 is TGTGCCAGCAGCCTACGACAGGGGGGATGGTCCTACAATGAGCAGTTCTTC.

Worth noting for this clone: The same CDR3 also results from other DNA sequences found in this sample. The CDR3 loop is CASSIGRTEAFF. Written as DNA, the CDR3 is TGTGCCAGTAGTATAGGGAGGACTGAAGCTTTCTTT. The J gene is TRBJ1-1, the V gene TRBV19; D unclear. The CDR3 runs to 12 residues. Germline V CDR1 and CDR2: LNHDA, SQIVND (reference sequence). The V end was cut by 1 base, the J end by 5 bases, with 5 bases between.

This chain links TRBV5-6 with TRBJ1-2; 8 nucleotides line up with TRBD1. The CDR3 has 15 amino acids. J lost 4 bases, V lost 6 bases, and 11 bases had no gene match. Germline V gene lookup returns CDR1 SGHDT and CDR2 YYEEEE. CDR3 sequence reads: CASIGQGRFPYGYTF. The CDR3 nucleotides read TGTGCCAGCATAGGACAGGGCCGATTTCCCTATGGCTACACCTTC.

This clone has a handful of counts. The chain carries TRBV9 and TRBJ2-6; 9 bases map to TRBD1. The CDR3 has 18 residues. The V gene end was trimmed by 3 bases and the J gene end by 3 bases; junction bases not matched to a gene: 10. Germline loops: CDR1 SGDLS, CDR2 YYNGEE. CDR3 nucleotide sequence: TGTGCCAGCAGCGCCCGGGACAGGGTTACTGGTGGGGCCAACGTCCTGACTTTC. This codes for CASSARDRVTGGANVLTF.

The chain links TRBV7-9 to TRBJ2-7; no firm D call. Germline V gene data show CDR1 as SEHNR and CDR2 as FQNEAQ (reference sequence). The CDR3 is made up of 15 amino acids. V dropped 1 base and J dropped 0 bases, with 10 bases sitting between them. CDR3: CASSLDGADSYEQYV. In nucleotides, the CDR3 is TGTGCCAGCAGCTTAGACGGAGCCGACTCCTACGAGCAGTACGTC.

This clone was counted only a few times. A read error may account for a junction end that differs from germline. The chain has TRBV6-1 and TRBJ1-2; TRBD1 matches 7 bases. The CDR3 runs 14 residues. Germline V CDR1 and CDR2: MNHNS, SASEGT. The CDR3 nucleotides read TGTGCCAGCAGTCTAACTGAACTAACGACAGGGACACCGTTT. Amino acids: CASSLTELTTGTPF.

This clone was counted once. This chain connects TRBV9 to TRBJ1-2; D is perhaps TRBD1 (5 bases). The CDR3 has 14 amino acids. V lost 0 bases to trimming and J lost 4 bases, with 10 bases between them. The germline CDR1 and CDR2 sequences are SGDLS and YYNGEE. For the CDR3, the DNA is TGTGCCAGCAGCGTAGATCCGGGGGGCTATGGCTACACCTTC. It translates to CASSVDPGGYGYTF.